Below, one T cell receptor beta chain is given with its context. Because it lacks the conserved phenylalanine or tryptophan at the end, this CDR3 is likely a read error. It is unclear where the CDR3 begins or ends on the DNA, so no DNA is shown, and the CDR3 is as TCRdb lists it. The CDR3 extends over 14 residues, inclusive of both ends. Germline V CDR1 and CDR2: SGHAT, FQNNGV. These data belong to a study of shared clonotypes between healthy human individuals. Across the study: Serving as donors were two women and a few men, whose ages spanned 18 to 49.

Researchers partitioned CD4+ cells into CD45RA+ naive and CD45RA-negative memory subsets. The assay ran at deep level. Produced via immunoSEQ multiplex PCR; TCRdb's table is partial and in-frame only. The top ten clones hold more than 0.55% of a sample with 1 million to 1.3 million clones, approximately 80% of them seen once. J is TRBJ1-2 and V is TRBV11-2. The receptor comes from a man aged 18-30 years in good health. Some clones in this sample may be carry-over from other donors' samples. What was sequenced was memory CD4+ T cells from PBMCs. Subset specified: CD45RA-negative fraction. The chain's CDR3 is CASSLFGQGGILAV.